This entry concerns a single TCR beta chain. Its matching antigen is unknown. These data come from a study of T cell responses to AZD1222 COVID-19 vaccine. This CDR3 region has 16 residues. The V end lost 5 bases, the J end lost 0 bases, and 13 bases lay between the germline ends. Germline V gene sequence: CDR1 SGHVS, CDR2 FQNEAQ. Sequencing was performed with immunoSEQ multiplex PCR; in TCRdb, only in-frame clones are kept and a portion is missing. Among more than 95,000 clones listed, 88% were seen once. Findings of the study overall: Unmutated variant regions reportedly attract nearly half of all spike-specific TCRs. Only a handful of AZD1222 recipients were seropositive at baseline.

The source was peripheral blood, collected on day 0 of AZD1222 vaccination. This receptor was obtained from an adult in good health. The chain combines TRBV7-8 with TRBJ1-4, with D unclear. DNA of the CDR3: TGTGCCAGCAGCCCGAGTGTCGGGGCAACTAATGAAAAACTGTTTTTT. This gives the protein CASSPSVGATNEKLFF.